The 32 T cell receptor beta chains reported below all come from one sample, sequenced in a study of OX40 agonist ivuxolimab in advanced cancers. Generated by immunoSEQ multiplex PCR, the TCRdb table keeps only in-frame clones and is missing some. The data hold about 66,000 clones, with approximately 90% observed a single time. The sequences come from CD4+ or CD8+ T cells sorted from blood, collected in a trial of the OX40 agonist ivuxolimab. These receptor sequences come from an adult with an advanced solid tumor such as melanoma, head and neck, liver or kidney cancer.

The chain combines TRBV29-1 with TRBJ2-1; D ambiguous. Germline CDR1 is SQVTM and CDR2 is ANQGSEA. The CDR3 runs 14 residues. V was cut by 6 bases and J by 0 bases, with 12 bases left in between. CDR3 in amino acids: CSVNSASSYNEQFF. The CDR3 nucleotides read TGCAGCGTGAATTCAGCGAGCTCCTACAATGAGCAGTTCTTC.

This sequence joins TRBV4-3 and TRBJ1-4; 8 positions agree with TRBD1. The CDR3 has 15 amino acids. Germline V CDR1 and CDR2: LGHNA, YSLEER. The ends lost 0 bases at V and 10 bases at J; junction bases unmatched: 7. The CDR3 bases are TGCGCCAGCAGCCAAGACGGACAGGGCAGGGGAAAACTGTTTTTT. Amino acids: CASSQDGQGRGKLFF.

The chain carries TRBV28 and TRBJ1-4; 7 bases line up with TRBD1. Unmatched junction bases numbered 9, after V lost 4 bases and J lost 4 bases. Per the germline V gene, CDR1 is MDHEN and CDR2 is SYDVKM. The CDR3 extends over 16 amino acids. DNA of the CDR3: TGTGCCAGCAGTTCGGGAGGGACAGTTAATAATGAAAAACTGTTTTTT. This sequence encodes CASSSGGTVNNEKLFF.

This clone was detected a few times. This sequence joins TRBV7-9 and TRBJ2-7, with 7 positions matching TRBD1. The CDR3 runs 12 residues. With 4 bases clipped from V and 12 bases from J, the junction kept 9 bases outside the gene matches. The V gene's germline CDR1 is SEHNR and CDR2 FQNEAQ (reference sequence). The CDR3 DNA sequence: TGTGCCAGCAGCTCCGAGACAGGGTCGGGGTACTTC. It specifies CASSSETGSGYF.

The V and J genes are TRBV6-1 and TRBJ1-1; the D is unclear. CDR1 is MNHNS and CDR2 is SASEGT in the germline V gene. V was clipped by 7 bases and J by 6 bases, with 12 bases between them. The CDR3 runs 12 residues. The CDR3, as DNA: TGTGCCAGCACCCCGACCACACCTGAAGCTTTCTTT. This translates into CASTPTTPEAFF.

The genes are TRBV5-3 and TRBJ1-1; D is ambiguous. TRBV5-3 is marked as an open reading frame, function uncertain. Trimming took off 2 bases at V and 5 bases at J, with 19 bases between the two ends. CDR3 length equals 16 residues. This CDR3 reads CARSLDSGGFSTEAFF. The DNA for the CDR3 is TGTGCCAGAAGCTTAGATTCTGGAGGGTTCAGTACTGAAGCTTTCTTT.

The chain recombines TRBV2 with TRBJ2-5, with TRBD1 matching over 7 bases. The CDR3 consists of 15 residues. V gave up 7 bases and J gave up 2 bases; unmatched junction bases: 10. CDR1 and CDR2 from the germline V gene are SNHLY and FYNNEI. The CDR3 protein is CASKESGGGQETQYF. CDR3 nucleotide sequence: TGTGCCAGCAAGGAGTCAGGGGGTGGACAAGAGACCCAGTACTTC.

The J gene is TRBJ1-1, the V gene TRBV7-2; unclear D gene. V was shortened by 2 bases and J by 2 bases, with 9 bases between the two germline ends. In germline, CDR1 is SGHTA, CDR2 FQGNSA. CDR3 size: 14 residues. The CDR3: CASSLRSVNTEAFF. For the CDR3, the DNA is TGTGCCAGCAGCTTAAGATCCGTAAACACTGAAGCTTTCTTT.

This clone was observed a single time. The rearrangement uses TRBV6-6 and TRBJ1-2; D is unresolved. Germline assignment: CDR1 MNHNY and CDR2 SVGAGI (reference sequence). The CDR3 contains 14 residues. V was shortened by 3 bases and J by 5 bases, with 13 bases between the two germline ends. Here the CDR3 reads CASSYWDRVYGYTF. CDR3 bases: TGTGCCAGCAGTTATTGGGATCGAGTTTATGGCTACACCTTC.

V and J are TRBV6-5 and TRBJ1-1; D call uncertain. The CDR3 is 11 amino acids. V dropped 7 bases and J dropped 1 base, with 4 bases sitting between them. The germline V gene has CDR1 MNHEY and CDR2 SVGAGI. In nucleotides, the CDR3 is TGTGCCAGCAACTCGAACACTGAAGCTTTCTTT. Amino acids: CASNSNTEAFF.

This chain connects TRBV7-2 to TRBJ1-2, with 7 bases aligning to TRBD1. V lost 7 bases to trimming and J lost 4 bases; unmatched junction nucleotides: 15. Looked up from germline, CDR1 is SGHTA and CDR2 is FQGNSA. The CDR3 is 16 residues long. This chain's CDR3 is CASTTGYRGQFYGYTF. CDR3 bases: TGTGCCAGCACCACCGGTTACCGGGGACAGTTCTATGGCTACACCTTC. The full variable domain, completed using reference TRBV7-2 and TRBJ1-2, is GAGVSQSPSNKVTEKGKDVELRCDPISGHTALYWYRQSLGQGLEFLIYFQGNSAPDKSGLPSDRFSAERTGGSVSTLTIQRTQQEDSAVYLCASTTGYRGQFYGYTFGSGTRLTVV.

V is TRBV7-2 and J is TRBJ1-5, with D hard to call. This CDR3 region has 13 residues. The germline gives CDR1 SGHTA, CDR2 FQGNSA. Trimming took off 1 base at V and 8 bases at J, with 9 bases between the two ends. The CDR3 protein is CASSLVVNKPQHF. CDR3 coding DNA: TGTGCCAGCAGCTTAGTTGTAAATAAGCCCCAGCATTTT.

This chain uses TRBV2 with TRBJ1-2; D is ambiguous. CDR1 and CDR2 (germline): SNHLY, FYNNEI. This CDR3 has 13 residues. Trimming pared 7 bases from V and 2 bases from J, leaving 11 bases between. The CDR3 nucleotides are TGTGCCAGCACGGCCAGACTGAACTATGGCTACACCTTC. Translated: CASTARLNYGYTF.

This sequence joins TRBV30 and TRBJ1-2, with D hard to call. Germline lookup yields CDR1 GTSNPN and CDR2 SVGIG (reference sequence). Trimming removed 1 base from V and 2 bases from J, with 11 bases in between. The CDR3 covers 14 residues. This chain's CDR3 is CAWSAWEGNYGYTF. CDR3 DNA sequence: TGTGCCTGGAGTGCATGGGAAGGGAACTATGGCTACACCTTC.

This chain connects TRBV18 to TRBJ1-1; D is unclear. Trimming took 9 bases from V and 0 from J, leaving 11 bases between them. CDR3 length equals 13 residues. The germline V gene has CDR1 KGHSH and CDR2 LQKENI. The CDR3 region has the DNA TGTGCCAGTCTCGGACTGCTGAACACTGAAGCTTTCTTT. This encodes CASLGLLNTEAFF.

The chain is built from TRBV6-6 and TRBJ2-5; 7 bases map to TRBD2. Trimming removed 5 bases from V and 5 bases from J; junction bases left unmatched: 8. The germline V gene encodes CDR1 MNHNY and CDR2 SVGAGI (reference sequence). There are 14 residues in the CDR3. As DNA, the CDR3 is TGTGCCAGCAGTCCACTCCAGGGAGGGGAGACCCAGTACTTC. This encodes CASSPLQGGETQYF.

The CDR3 is CASSRDSSYEQYF. The CDR3 DNA reads TGTGCCAGTAGTCGGGACAGCTCCTACGAGCAGTACTTC. This chain connects TRBV19 to TRBJ2-7, with 7 bases matching TRBD1. This CDR3 region has 13 residues. Germline V gives CDR1 LNHDA, CDR2 SQIVND (reference sequence). Losses at the gene ends were 5 bases for V and 0 bases for J; bases not matched to a gene: 1.

This clone is a singleton in its sample. The V and J genes are TRBV4-1 and TRBJ2-5; possibly TRBD1 for D (5 bases). The V gene lost 0 bases and the J gene lost 4 bases, with 12 bases spanning the gap. CDR3 length equals 15 residues. The V gene's germline CDR1 is MGHRA and CDR2 YSYEKL. The CDR3 protein is CASSQEGRQRETQYF. DNA of the CDR3: TGCGCCAGCAGCCAAGAGGGGCGTCAGAGAGAGACCCAGTACTTC.

This chain links TRBV14 with TRBJ2-5; D tentatively fits TRBD1 or TRBD2 (5 bases each). Trimming took off 4 bases at V and 2 bases at J, with 14 bases between the two ends. CDR1 is SGHDN, CDR2 FVKESK, per germline. This CDR3 contains 15 residues. The CDR3 nucleotides read TGTGCCAGCAGCCTTTTACCGGGACGTCAAGAGACCCAGTACTTC. Protein sequence: CASSLLPGRQETQYF.

CDR3 in amino acids: CSVTGAGDTGELFF. The CDR3 coding sequence is TGCAGCGTGACAGGGGCGGGCGACACCGGGGAGCTGTTTTTT. V and J are TRBV29-1 and TRBJ2-2; 8 nucleotides align to TRBD1. The CDR3 runs 14 residues. V lost 6 bases to trimming and J lost 3 bases; unmatched junction nucleotides: 6. Per the germline V gene, CDR1 is SQVTM and CDR2 is ANQGSEA.

The rearrangement joins TRBV5-6 to TRBJ1-2; the match to TRBD1 covers 7 bases. This CDR3 has 15 residues. Germline CDR1 reads SGHDT; CDR2 reads YYEEEE. After removal of 1 base from V and 3 bases from J, the junction contained 6 bases not matched to a gene. This CDR3 reads CASSLRQGAYYGYTF. CDR3 nucleotides: TGTGCCAGCAGCTTGAGACAGGGTGCTTACTATGGCTACACCTTC.

The chain recombines TRBV7-9 with TRBJ2-1; D is ambiguous. The V gene's germline CDR1 is SEHNR and CDR2 FQNEAQ (reference sequence). The V gene lost 5 bases and the J gene lost 10 bases, with 6 bases spanning the gap. The CDR3 is 10 amino acids. The CDR3 is CASSRLEQFF. The CDR3 region has the DNA TGTGCCAGCAGCCGTCTAGAGCAGTTCTTC. The full variable domain, its missing parts supplied by reference TRBV7-9 and TRBJ2-1, is DTGVSQNPRHKITKRGQNVTFRCDPISEHNRLYWYRQTLGQGPEFLTYFQNEAQLEKSRLLSDRFSAERPKGSFSTLEIQRTEQGDSAMYLCASSRLEQFFGPGTRLTVL.

The V and J genes are TRBV9 and TRBJ2-1; 11 bases match TRBD2. The CDR3 contains 17 residues. Per the germline V gene, CDR1 is SGDLS and CDR2 is YYNGEE. V lost 0 bases to trimming and J lost 7 bases; unmatched junction nucleotides: 9. The CDR3 DNA follows: TGTGCCAGCAGCGTAGTCCCTATAGCGGGGGGGAGGAATGAGCAGTTCTTC. Amino acids: CASSVVPIAGGRNEQFF.

The rearrangement uses TRBV29-1 and TRBJ1-2; no firm D call. The CDR3 has 11 residues. Germline V CDR1 and CDR2: SQVTM, ANQGSEA. V lost 3 bases to trimming and J lost 5 bases, with 7 bases between them. The CDR3: CSVDRSYGYTF. Written as DNA, the CDR3 is TGCAGCGTTGACCGGTCTTATGGCTACACCTTC. Full variable domain (remainder filled in from reference TRBV29-1 and TRBJ1-2): SAVISQKPSRDICQRGTSLTIQCQVDSQVTMMFWYRQQPGQSLTLIATANQGSEATYESGFVIDKFPISRPNLTFSTLTVSNMSPEDSSIYLCSVDRSYGYTFGSGTRLTVV.

The CDR3 protein is CASSQGVASSYEQYF. The CDR3 DNA reads as TGCGCCAGCAGCCAAGGGGTAGCGAGCTCCTACGAGCAGTACTTC. V gene TRBV4-3 combines with J gene TRBJ2-7; D might be TRBD2 (5 bases). Germline CDR1 reads LGHNA; CDR2 reads YSLEER. The CDR3 contains 15 residues. V was clipped by 1 base and J by 0 bases, with 10 bases between them.

The rearrangement joins TRBV18 to TRBJ2-1; D call uncertain. V gave up 6 bases and J gave up 6 bases, with 18 bases separating them. The CDR3 covers 15 residues. Germline CDR1 and CDR2: KGHSH and LQKENI. CDR3 DNA sequence: TGTGCCAGCTCTCGTGAAGCCGGCCTGGGCAATGAGCAGTTCTTC. This gives the protein CASSREAGLGNEQFF.

The V call is TRBV29-1, the J call TRBJ1-1; 7 bases map to TRBD1. The V gene's germline CDR1 is SQVTM and CDR2 ANQGSEA. CDR3 size: 12 residues. Trimming at V came to 7 bases and at J to 6 bases, leaving 8 bases not matched to a gene. The CDR3 nucleotides read TGCAGCGGAGGAGGACAGGCCCCTGAAGCTTTCTTT. Translating gives CSGGGQAPEAFF.

This chain joins TRBV27 and TRBJ1-2; TRBD1 might be the D (6 bases). The CDR3 is made up of 16 amino acids. Germline CDR1 reads MNHEY; CDR2 reads SMNVEV (reference sequence). V lost 7 bases to trimming and J lost 0 bases, with 18 bases between them. CDR3 sequence: CASTLRGGTSNYGYTF. CDR3 DNA sequence: TGTGCCAGCACCCTACGAGGGGGTACCTCTAACTATGGCTACACCTTC.

The chain uses TRBV15 and TRBJ2-7; tentative D call: TRBD1 (6 bases). The V end was cut by 6 bases, the J end by 3 bases, with 15 bases between. The CDR3 has 14 amino acids. Germline CDR1 LNHNV, CDR2 YYDKDF (reference sequence). For the CDR3, the DNA is TGTGCCACCAGTCCGGGACATCGCCTCTACGAGCAGTACTTC. This encodes CATSPGHRLYEQYF.

The rearrangement links TRBV11-2 to TRBJ1-5; D is possibly TRBD1 (5 bases). CDR3 length: 13 amino acids. Germline CDR1 is SGHAT and CDR2 is FQNNGV. The ends were cut back, 4 bases at V and 7 bases at J, with 11 bases in the middle. The CDR3 DNA sequence: TGTGCCAGCAGCTCCGAAGGGGCCCAGCCCCAGCATTTT. This codes for CASSSEGAQPQHF.

The rearrangement uses TRBV6-1 and TRBJ1-2, with D tentatively TRBD1 (6 bases). Germline V CDR1 and CDR2: MNHNS, SASEGT. The V end lost 3 bases, the J end lost 1 base, and 15 bases lay between the germline ends. This CDR3 region has 16 residues. In DNA, the CDR3 is TGTGCCAGCAGTGAGCAAACCGGGACATTTAACTATGGCTACACCTTC. This encodes CASSEQTGTFNYGYTF.

The chain couples TRBV15 to TRBJ2-5; D possibly corresponds to TRBD2 (7 bases). V dropped 2 bases and J dropped 2 bases, with 15 bases sitting between them. Germline CDR1 and CDR2: LNHNV and YYDKDF (reference sequence). The CDR3 is 16 residues long. CDR3 DNA sequence: TGTGCCACCAGCAGACGTAGAGGGGGGGGGCAAGAGACCCAGTACTTC. This sequence encodes CATSRRRGGGQETQYF.